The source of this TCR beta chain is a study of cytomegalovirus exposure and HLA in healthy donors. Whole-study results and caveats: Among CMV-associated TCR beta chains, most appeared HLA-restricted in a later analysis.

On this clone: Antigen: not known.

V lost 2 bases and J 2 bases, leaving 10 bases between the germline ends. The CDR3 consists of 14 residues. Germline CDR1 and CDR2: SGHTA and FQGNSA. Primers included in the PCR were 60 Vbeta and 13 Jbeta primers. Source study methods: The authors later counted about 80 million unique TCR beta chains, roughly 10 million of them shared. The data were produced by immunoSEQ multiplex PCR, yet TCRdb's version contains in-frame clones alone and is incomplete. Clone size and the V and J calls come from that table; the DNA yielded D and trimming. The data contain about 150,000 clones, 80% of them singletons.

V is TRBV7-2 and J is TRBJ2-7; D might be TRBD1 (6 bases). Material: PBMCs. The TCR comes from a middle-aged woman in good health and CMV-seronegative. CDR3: CASSLTGSTYEQYF. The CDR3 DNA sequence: TGTGCCAGCAGCTTAACAGGGTCCACCTACGAGCAGTACTTC.